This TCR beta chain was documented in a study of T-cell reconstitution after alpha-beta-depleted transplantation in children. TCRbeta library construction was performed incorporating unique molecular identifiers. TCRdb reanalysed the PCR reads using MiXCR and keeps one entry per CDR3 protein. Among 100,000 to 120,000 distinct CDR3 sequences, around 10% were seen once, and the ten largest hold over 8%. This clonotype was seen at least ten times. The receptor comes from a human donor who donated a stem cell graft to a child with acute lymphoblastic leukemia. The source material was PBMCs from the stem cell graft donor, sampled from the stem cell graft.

CDR3 coding DNA: TGTGCCAGCAGAGCATTCGGGACAGCAATGAACACTGAAGCTTTCTTT. As protein: CASRAFGTAMNTEAFF. The V call is TRBV27, the J call TRBJ1-1; 7 nucleotides match TRBD1. Germline V gene lookup returns CDR1 MNHEY and CDR2 SMNVEV (reference sequence). The CDR3 runs 16 residues. The V segment lost 6 bases and the J segment 0 bases; nucleotides outside the gene matches: 10.